This TCR beta chain was recovered during a study of T cell responses to AZD1222 COVID-19 vaccine. Study-wide results and caveats: It was only after the peak T cell response that any repertoires were sampled. White British donors predominated, females outnumbered males, and clonal diversity was possibly underestimated. Among spike-specific TCRs, nearly half reportedly target unmutated variant regions. Spike-specific TCR breadth and depth went up after people got two AZD1222 doses.

Measured with immunoSEQ multiplex PCR; TCRdb has only the in-frame clones, and not every one. The data show more than 150,000 clones, about nine tenths seen once. V shed 4 bases and J 1 base; nucleotides not matched to a gene: 5. The CDR3 sequence is 15 residues long. CDR1 SGHTA and CDR2 FQGTGA come from the germline V gene. A few counts support this clone. Its antigen is not identified. The sequenced sample was peripheral blood, obtained 28 days after the second AZD1222 dose. The clonotype was recovered from an adult who received the AZD1222 COVID-19 vaccine. The chain has TRBV7-3 and TRBJ1-1, with TRBD1 matching over 8 bases. The CDR3 nucleotides read TGTGCCAGCAGCTACTCAGGGGGCGGGAACACTGAAGCTTTCTTT. As protein: CASSYSGGGNTEAFF.